This T cell receptor beta chain emerged from a study of vaccination effects on CD4 cells after COVID-19. TCRdb's table, derived via immunoSEQ multiplex PCR, lists solely in-frame clones and lacks some. The sample has about 55,000 clones, more than 60% seen once. On this clone itself: Its antigen is unidentified.

Germline V gene sequence: CDR1 GTSNPN, CDR2 SVGIG (reference sequence). The ends were cut back, 0 bases at V and 6 bases at J, with 14 bases in the middle. The CDR3 is 15 residues long. Under the ViraFEST assay, PBMC were stimulated with viral peptide pools so that antigen-specific CD4+ T cells expanded. Sequencing was performed afterwards. Culturing for more than eight days preceded CD4+ T cell isolation. Neither prior SARS-CoV-2 infection nor positive nucleocapsid antibodies were present in the vaccine recipients. Source: CD4+ T cells from PBMCs cultured with SARS-CoV-2 spike peptides, taken before COVID-19 vaccination. The chain recombines TRBV30 with TRBJ1-4, with D perhaps matching TRBD1 (5 bases). The origin of this receptor is a human donor who received a COVID-19 vaccine. CDR3 sequence: CAWSVQARDDEKLFF. In DNA form, the CDR3 reads TGTGCCTGGAGTGTACAGGCTAGGGATGATGAAAAACTGTTTTTT.